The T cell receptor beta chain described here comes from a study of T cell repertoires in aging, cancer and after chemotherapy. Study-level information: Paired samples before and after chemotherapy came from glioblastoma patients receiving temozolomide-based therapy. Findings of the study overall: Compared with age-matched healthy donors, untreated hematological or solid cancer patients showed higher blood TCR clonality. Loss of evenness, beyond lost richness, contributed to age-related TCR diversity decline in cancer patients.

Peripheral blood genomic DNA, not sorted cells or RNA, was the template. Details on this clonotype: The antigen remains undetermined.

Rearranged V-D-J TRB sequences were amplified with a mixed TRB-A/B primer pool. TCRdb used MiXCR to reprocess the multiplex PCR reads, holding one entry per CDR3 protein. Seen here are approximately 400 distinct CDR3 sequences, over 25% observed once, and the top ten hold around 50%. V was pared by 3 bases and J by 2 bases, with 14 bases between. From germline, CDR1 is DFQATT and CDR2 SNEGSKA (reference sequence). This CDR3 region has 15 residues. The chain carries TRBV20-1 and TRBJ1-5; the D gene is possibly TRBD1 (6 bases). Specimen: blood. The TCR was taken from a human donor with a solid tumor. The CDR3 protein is CSASPREGGNQPQHF. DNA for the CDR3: TGCAGTGCTAGTCCCAGGGAGGGGGGCAATCAGCCCCAGCATTTT.